What follows are 32 T cell receptor beta chains derived from one specimen sequenced in a study of early T cells in non-severe SARS-CoV-2 infection. TCRdb re-derived calls from the 5' RACE reads in MiXCR, one entry per CDR3 protein. The sample contains roughly 51,000 distinct CDR3 sequences, 11% of which appear only once. The specimen was whole blood. Receptor source: an adult who was a healthcare worker with PCR-confirmed SARS-CoV-2 infection or an uninfected control (not recorded which).

The table lists this clonotype with many counts. V is TRBV5-1 and J is TRBJ1-3; TRBD1 agrees at 8 bases. V gave up 1 base and J gave up 2 bases; unmatched junction bases: 2. The germline V gene has CDR1 SGHRS and CDR2 YFSETQ. The CDR3 has 15 amino acids. The CDR3 loop reads CASSLWTGTGNTIYF. The CDR3 nucleotides are TGCGCCAGCAGCTTGTGGACAGGGACTGGAAACACCATATATTTT. Supplemented by reference TRBV5-1 and TRBJ1-3, the full variable domain reads KAGVTQTPRYLIKTRGQQVTLSCSPISGHRSVSWYQQTPGQGLQFLFEYFSETQRNKGNFPGRFSGRQFSNSRSEMNVSTLELGDSALYLCASSLWTGTGNTIYFGEGSWLTVV.

This clonotype has at least ten counts. V is TRBV28 and J is TRBJ2-1; D unclear. CDR1 is MDHEN and CDR2 is SYDVKM in the germline V gene. The CDR3 consists of 14 residues. V shed 6 bases and J shed 8 bases, with 17 bases lying between them. The CDR3 DNA follows: TGTGCCAGCAGGGTCCCGGATTCAGTCCATGAGCAGTTCTTC. Its protein is CASRVPDSVHEQFF.

The chain couples TRBV19 to TRBJ1-2, with D tentatively TRBD1 (6 bases). This CDR3 is 13 amino acids long. Trimming pared 7 bases from V and 2 bases from J, leaving 11 bases between. Germline V CDR1 and CDR2: LNHDA, SQIVND (reference sequence). CDR3 sequence: CASTNDRNYGYTF. The DNA of the CDR3 is TGTGCCAGTACCAATGACAGGAACTATGGCTACACCTTC. The full variable domain, with the rest looked up from reference TRBV19 and TRBJ1-2, is DGGITQSPKYLFRKEGQNVTLSCEQNLNHDAMYWYRQDPGQGLRLIYYSQIVNDFQKGDIAEGYSVSREKKESFPLTVTSAQKNPTAFYLCASTNDRNYGYTFGSGTRLTVV.

V is TRBV3-1 and J is TRBJ2-5; the D is unclear. Trimming pared 4 bases from V and 2 bases from J, leaving 17 bases between. This CDR3 is 16 amino acids long. From germline, CDR1 is LGHDT and CDR2 YNNKEL (reference sequence). The CDR3 region is CASSLRPNPPQETQYF. The CDR3 nucleotides are TGTGCCAGCAGCCTCCGACCAAACCCCCCTCAAGAGACCCAGTACTTC.

V is TRBV7-2 and J is TRBJ2-1, with no clear D. The ends were cut back, 8 bases at V and 9 bases at J, with 20 bases in the middle. Germline V gene lookup returns CDR1 SGHTA and CDR2 FQGNSA. The CDR3 is made up of 14 amino acids. The chain's CDR3 is CASAFGGFQVEQFF. The CDR3 DNA sequence: TGTGCCAGCGCATTTGGTGGGTTTCAGGTTGAGCAGTTCTTC.

The gene calls are TRBV25-1 and TRBJ2-1, with 7 bases aligning to TRBD2. Germline assignment: CDR1 MGHDK and CDR2 SYGVNS. The CDR3 has 14 amino acids. J was trimmed by 2 bases and V by 6 bases; bases with no gene match: 4. CDR3: CASREGGAYNEQFF. The CDR3 nucleotides read TGTGCCAGCAGGGAGGGAGGGGCCTACAATGAGCAGTTCTTC.

This clonotype was observed a handful of times. The chain combines TRBV7-9 with TRBJ2-2; TRBD1 agrees at 8 bases. There are 15 residues in the CDR3. Germline CDR1 is SEHNR and CDR2 is FQNEAQ (reference sequence). Unmatched junction bases numbered 3, after V lost 4 bases and J lost 2 bases. CDR3 in DNA: TGTGCCAGCAGCTACGGACAGGGAAACACCGGGGAGCTGTTTTTT. It yields the protein CASSYGQGNTGELFF.

On this clonotype: One junction end does not reproduce the germline sequence, and a read error may be involved. The genes are TRBV7-6 and TRBJ2-1; tentative D call: TRBD1 (6 bases). Germline assignment: CDR1 SGHVS and CDR2 FNYEAQ. This CDR3 comprises 12 residues. CDR3 in DNA: TGTGTCAGCAGCTTAAGGGGGTATGAGCAGTTCTTC. Residues: CVSSLRGYEQFF.

V is TRBV6-1 and J is TRBJ2-1; D is unclear. The germline V gene has CDR1 MNHNS and CDR2 SASEGT. This CDR3 spans 12 amino acids. The V and J ends lost 9 bases and 10 bases respectively, with 16 bases between them. CDR3 amino acids: CASPRKGGEQFF. The DNA of the CDR3 is TGTGCCAGTCCCCGGAAGGGTGGCGAGCAGTTCTTC.

In the case of this clonotype: The conserved phenylalanine or tryptophan normally closing the CDR3 is absent here, so this likely arose from a read error. This chain connects TRBV20-1 to TRBJ1-6; D is ambiguous. CDR3 size: 16 residues. The V and J ends lost 3 bases and 5 bases respectively, with 17 bases between them. The germline gives CDR1 DFQATT, CDR2 SNEGSKA (reference sequence). The CDR3 DNA is TGCAGTGCTAGGTCTACGGGGAGGCCGAATAATTCACCCCTCCACTAT. It specifies CSARSTGRPNNSPLHY.

The rearrangement uses TRBV11-2 and TRBJ2-7, with D tentatively TRBD1 (6 bases). The CDR3 sequence is 13 residues long. V lost 5 bases to trimming and J lost 6 bases, with 14 bases between them. Per the germline V gene, CDR1 is SGHAT and CDR2 is FQNNGV. In nucleotides, the CDR3 is TGTGCCAGCAGCCCAAGTCAGGGGACCGAGCAGTACTTC. This sequence encodes CASSPSQGTEQYF.

This clonotype was observed a few times. The V gene is TRBV11-2, the J gene TRBJ2-5, with 8 bases lining up with TRBD2. V dropped 2 bases and J dropped 1; count of bases not matched to a gene: 3. CDR1 SGHAT and CDR2 FQNNGV come from the germline V gene. The CDR3 contains 15 residues. The CDR3 loop is CASSLQRGSQETQYF. The DNA for the CDR3 is TGTGCCAGCAGCTTACAGCGGGGGTCCCAAGAGACCCAGTACTTC.

This clonotype was recorded at least ten times. The CDR3, as DNA: TGTGCCAGCAGCTGGGACGGAACCTACGAGCAGTACTTC. It is translated as CASSWDGTYEQYF. The V call is TRBV5-4, the J call TRBJ2-7; either TRBD1 or TRBD2 may fit D (5 bases each). The V end lost 3 bases, the J end lost 2 bases, and 9 bases lay between the germline ends. Germline-derived CDR1 and CDR2 are SGHNT and YYREEE (reference sequence). This CDR3 is 13 amino acids long.

This clonotype showed up many times. The CDR3 DNA reads TGTGCCAGCAGTCAGCACTTGGAGACCCAGTACTTC. As protein: CASSQHLETQYF. The V call is TRBV12-3 or TRBV12-4, the J call TRBJ2-5; no definite D call. Trimming shortened V by 5 bases and J by 5 bases, and 9 bases separated the two germline ends. This CDR3 has 12 amino acids.

This chain joins TRBV5-1 and TRBJ2-1; D unresolved. The germline V gene encodes CDR1 SGHRS and CDR2 YFSETQ. The V gene lost 4 bases and the J gene lost 8 bases, with 7 bases spanning the gap. This CDR3 region has 11 residues. The CDR3 DNA reads as TGCGCCAGCAGCCAGAGTGATGAGCAGTTCTTC. Translation gives CASSQSDEQFF.

This clonotype was seen more than once but under ten times. The V and J genes are TRBV5-1 and TRBJ1-3, with D hard to call. Trimming cost V 0 bases and J 7 bases, with 8 bases left between them. In germline, CDR1 is SGHRS, CDR2 YFSETQ. This CDR3 is built from 13 residues. This CDR3 is CASSLEGGNTIYF. In DNA form, the CDR3 reads TGCGCCAGCAGCTTGGAAGGTGGTAACACCATATATTTT.

This clonotype was found many times. The CDR3 here is CASEASGRSYNEQFF. DNA for the CDR3: TGTGCCAGCGAGGCTAGCGGGCGATCCTACAATGAGCAGTTCTTC. The chain combines TRBV6-1 with TRBJ2-1; 8 bases agree with TRBD2. Unmatched junction bases numbered 7, after V lost 8 bases and J lost 1 base. The CDR3 spans 15 residues. CDR1 is MNHNS, CDR2 SASEGT, per germline.

This clonotype came up many times. The chain uses TRBV28 and TRBJ1-5; D remains unclear. Germline V gene lookup returns CDR1 MDHEN and CDR2 SYDVKM. This CDR3 spans 12 amino acids. The DNA of the CDR3 is TGTGCAACCAACCTATGGGGTCAGCCCCAGCATTTT. It codes for CATNLWGQPQHF.

Many counts were recorded for this clonotype. This chain links TRBV28 with TRBJ1-5; D unresolved. The germline V and J ends were trimmed by 8 bases and 4 bases, with 9 bases remaining between them. In germline, CDR1 is MDHEN, CDR2 SYDVKM. This CDR3 has 12 amino acids. As DNA, the CDR3 is TGTGCCAGCCAGGACGGGAATCAGCCCCAGCATTTT. Amino acids: CASQDGNQPQHF.

This clonotype was counted at least ten times. The chain employs TRBV20-1 and TRBJ1-1; no definite D call. CDR3 length: 12 amino acids. V was shortened by 2 bases and J by 1 base, with 5 bases between the two germline ends. Per germline, CDR1 DFQATT and CDR2 SNEGSKA (reference sequence). This chain's CDR3 is CSARMGNTEAFF. Here the CDR3 DNA reads TGCAGTGCTAGAATGGGGAACACTGAAGCTTTCTTT.

In this sample, this clonotype turned up many times. The J gene is TRBJ2-7, the V gene TRBV2; 8 bases line up with TRBD1. Unmatched junction bases numbered 6, after V lost 4 bases and J lost 4 bases. CDR1 is SNHLY and CDR2 is FYNNEI in the germline V gene. This CDR3 contains 14 residues. Here the CDR3 DNA reads TGTGCCAGCAGTGGCACAGGGGGTATTTACGAGCAGTACTTC. Translation: CASSGTGGIYEQYF.

The gene calls are TRBV28 and TRBJ2-7, with D tentatively TRBD1 or TRBD2 (5 bases each). In germline, CDR1 is MDHEN, CDR2 SYDVKM. The CDR3 contains 15 residues. Trimming took 2 bases from V and 0 from J, leaving 11 bases between them. The CDR3 is CASSLGPGSSYEQYF. In DNA, the CDR3 is TGTGCCAGCAGTTTAGGTCCAGGGAGCTCCTACGAGCAGTACTTC.

This sequence joins TRBV3-1 and TRBJ1-2; D possibly corresponds to TRBD1 (5 bases). The germline CDR1 and CDR2 sequences are LGHDT and YNNKEL (reference sequence). Between the trimmed V and J ends, which lost 2 bases and 7 bases, there was a span of 11 bases. The CDR3 contains 13 residues. In DNA, the CDR3 is TGTGCCAGCAGCCAATACCAGGGCGGTGGCTACACCTTC. Translation: CASSQYQGGGYTF.

This clonotype has more than one count but fewer than ten. J is TRBJ2-7 and V is TRBV7-9; no firm D call. Germline values: CDR1 SEHNR, CDR2 FQNEAQ (reference sequence). The CDR3 loop spans 14 amino acids. Between the trimmed V and J ends, which lost 5 bases and 0 bases, there was a span of 11 bases. CDR3 amino acids: CASSPSGSSYEQYF. CDR3 nucleotides: TGTGCCAGCAGCCCCTCCGGGTCCTCCTACGAGCAGTACTTC.

This clonotype was found a few times. J is TRBJ2-2 and V is TRBV27, with 7 bases lining up with TRBD1. The CDR3 consists of 13 residues. Germline CDR1 reads MNHEY; CDR2 reads SMNVEV (reference sequence). Losses at the gene ends were 1 base for V and 8 bases for J; bases not matched to a gene: 1. CDR3: CASSLYRGGELFF. In DNA form, the CDR3 reads TGTGCCAGCAGTTTATACAGGGGTGGGGAGCTGTTTTTT.

This clonotype was observed a handful of times. The J gene is TRBJ2-6, the V gene TRBV19; 7 bases agree with TRBD2. The CDR3 consists of 18 residues. Germline V gene data show CDR1 as LNHDA and CDR2 as SQIVND (reference sequence). V trimming: 2 bases; J trimming: 4 bases; junction bases outside the gene matches: 11. CDR3 sequence (DNA): TGTGCCAGTAGTATACAACCGGGAGGTCAGGGCGGGGCCAACGTCCTGACTTTC. Translating gives CASSIQPGGQGGANVLTF.

This sequence joins TRBV6-6 and TRBJ2-7; D is unclear. Trimming removed 2 bases from V and 4 bases from J, with 9 bases in between. Germline-derived CDR1 and CDR2 are MNHNY and SVGAGI (reference sequence). The CDR3 is 13 residues long. The chain's CDR3 is CASSYGLDYEQYF. The CDR3 bases are TGTGCCAGCAGTTACGGGCTAGATTACGAGCAGTACTTC.

J is TRBJ2-3 and V is TRBV7-9; D unresolved. V lost 1 base to trimming and J lost 2 bases, with 4 bases between them. CDR3 length: 13 amino acids. The germline V gene encodes CDR1 SEHNR and CDR2 FQNEAQ (reference sequence). The CDR3 region has the DNA TGTGCCAGCAGCTTAGAAGTCACAGATACGCAGTATTTT. It is translated as CASSLEVTDTQYF.

V gene TRBV10-3 combines with J gene TRBJ2-7, with D perhaps matching TRBD2 (5 bases). Germline V gene lookup returns CDR1 ENHRY and CDR2 SYGVKD. V lost 4 bases, J lost 2 bases, and 6 bases lay in between. The CDR3 loop spans 12 amino acids. CDR3 in DNA: TGTGCCATCAGTGCGGGGACCTACGAGCAGTACTTC. Protein product: CAISAGTYEQYF.

The chain combines TRBV6-6 with TRBJ2-1; D might be TRBD2 (6 bases). This CDR3 contains 13 residues. V was shortened by 0 bases and J by 8 bases, with 8 bases between the two germline ends. CDR1 MNHNY and CDR2 SVGAGI come from the germline V gene (reference sequence). The CDR3 nucleotides are TGTGCCAGCAGTTACTCCCCGGGAGATGAGCAGTTCTTC. This sequence encodes CASSYSPGDEQFF.

This clonotype was observed at least ten times. The gene calls are TRBV2 and TRBJ2-7; D remains ambiguous. This CDR3 has 12 amino acids. The V gene lost 4 bases and the J gene lost 3 bases, with 7 bases spanning the gap. From germline, CDR1 is SNHLY and CDR2 FYNNEI. The CDR3 is CASSGDSYEQYF. As DNA, the CDR3 is TGTGCCAGCAGTGGGGATAGCTACGAGCAGTACTTC.

In this sample, this clonotype turned up many times. The rearrangement links TRBV20-1 to TRBJ1-4; D remains ambiguous. Germline V CDR1 and CDR2: DFQATT, SNEGSKA (reference sequence). This CDR3 is 12 amino acids long. Trimming left V 0 bases short and J 13 bases short, with 12 bases between. The CDR3 is CSARDPGSGLFF. DNA of the CDR3: TGCAGTGCTAGAGATCCCGGGAGTGGACTGTTTTTT.